In its sample, the clone carrying this TCR beta chain was seen a few times. Its antigen is as yet unknown. TCRdb passed the 5' RACE reads through MiXCR, listing each CDR3 protein once. The sample yields roughly 450,000 distinct CDR3 sequences, 25% to 30% seen once. This sample stems from a study of CD8 T cells in ankylosing spondylitis. Study observations and caveats: There was a TCR beta motif, made of 7 to 9 highly homologous variants, that appeared characteristic of ankylosing spondylitis blood. Matched ankylosing spondylitis synovial fluid reportedly contained a significantly enriched population of disease-linked clones.

This CDR3 is built from 13 residues. V dropped 3 bases and J dropped 7; count of bases not matched to a gene: 4. Germline CDR1 and CDR2: DFQATT and SNEGSKA (reference sequence). Specimen: blood, either unsorted or a sorted T cell fraction (not recorded which). This clonotype originated in a male donor with ankylosing spondylitis. The chain is built from TRBV20-1 and TRBJ1-5; 9 bases match TRBD1. CDR3 sequence reads: CSASGTGNQPQHF. The DNA of the CDR3 is TGCAGTGCTAGTGGGACAGGGAACCAGCCCCAGCATTTT.